The 25 T cell receptor beta chains reported below all come from one sample, sequenced in a study of blood T cell repertoires in COVID-19. Only in-frame clones appear in the TCRdb table, and some are missing; sequencing was by immunoSEQ multiplex PCR. In the table there are roughly 430,000 clones, 70% to 90% of which are singletons. Sequenced material: PBMCs or T cells enriched from blood (not recorded which). All receptors come from a woman aged 18-30 years who had been exposed to COVID-19.

CDR3 coding DNA: TGTGCCAGCGCAGGGGCTAATTCACCCCTCCACTTT. Translating gives CASAGANSPLHF. The chain joins TRBV7-9 to TRBJ1-6; maybe TRBD1 (6 bases). The V gene's germline CDR1 is SEHNR and CDR2 FQNEAQ (reference sequence). V lost 8 bases to trimming and J lost 6 bases, with 8 bases between them. The CDR3 spans 12 residues. Full variable domain (rest looked up from reference TRBV7-9 and TRBJ1-6): DTGVSQNPRHKITKRGQNVTFRCDPISEHNRLYWYRQTLGQGPEFLTYFQNEAQLEKSRLLSDRFSAERPKGSFSTLEIQRTEQGDSAMYLCASAGANSPLHFGNGTRLTVT.

This chain uses TRBV30 with TRBJ2-1; the match to TRBD2 covers 7 bases. Germline CDR1 GTSNPN, CDR2 SVGIG (reference sequence). CDR3 length: 12 residues. V was clipped by 5 bases and J by 10 bases; unmatched bases: 8. CDR3 sequence (DNA): TGTGCCTGGTGGTTCTTGGGAGGGGAGCAGTTCTTC. Its protein product is CAWWFLGGEQFF.

This clone was recorded only once. The rearrangement joins TRBV11-2 to TRBJ2-5; tentative D call: TRBD1 (5 bases). This CDR3 contains 14 residues. V lost 3 bases and J 3 bases, leaving 11 bases between the germline ends. Germline values: CDR1 SGHAT, CDR2 FQNNGV. The CDR3 DNA reads as TGTGCCAGCAGCTTGGGGTTCAGGGAAGAGACCCAGTACTTC. This encodes CASSLGFREETQYF.

The chain recombines TRBV27 with TRBJ2-7, with 11 bases lining up with TRBD2. Germline assignment: CDR1 MNHEY and CDR2 SMNVEV (reference sequence). The CDR3 has 14 residues. V shed 4 bases, J shed 6 bases, and the junction held 5 bases outside the gene matches. The CDR3 sequence: CASSSPSGGIEQYF. CDR3 nucleotides: TGTGCCAGCAGTTCGCCTAGCGGGGGGATCGAGCAGTACTTC.

The gene calls are TRBV6-5 and TRBJ2-7, with 7 bases lining up with TRBD1. The CDR3 spans 14 residues. V lost 6 bases and J lost 4; bases outside the gene matches: 9. CDR1 is MNHEY and CDR2 is SVGAGI in the germline V gene. The CDR3 spells CASRRQGGQYEQYF. The CDR3 region has the DNA TGTGCCAGCAGAAGACAGGGTGGTCAGTACGAGCAGTACTTC.

The rearrangement links TRBV5-1 to TRBJ2-1; 9 bases are shared with TRBD2. With V trimmed by 4 bases and J by 5 bases, 7 bases remained unmatched. From germline, CDR1 is SGHRS and CDR2 YFSETQ. The CDR3 has 15 residues. CDR3 sequence (DNA): TGCGCCAGCAGCGCGGGAGGGGGTCGCGACAATGAGCAGTTCTTC. Amino acids: CASSAGGGRDNEQFF.

This chain connects TRBV27 to TRBJ2-3; 11 bases are a match to TRBD2. The junction had 8 bases not matched to a gene; V was cut back by 5 bases and J by 1 base. The germline V gene encodes CDR1 MNHEY and CDR2 SMNVEV (reference sequence). The CDR3 is 17 residues long. The CDR3 coding sequence is TGTGCCAGCAGTCAATTTAGCGGGAGGGGTGGCACAGATACGCAGTATTTT. Translated: CASSQFSGRGGTDTQYF.

This chain uses TRBV2 with TRBJ1-2, with D hard to call. In germline, CDR1 is SNHLY, CDR2 FYNNEI. V lost 9 bases to trimming and J lost 2 bases, with 16 bases between them. This CDR3 spans 14 amino acids. The CDR3 spells CASNRGQTNYGYTF. The CDR3 DNA reads as TGTGCCAGTAACCGTGGCCAGACAAACTATGGCTACACCTTC.

The CDR3 spells CASSLMRGRQETQYF. DNA of the CDR3: TGTGCCAGCAGCTTAATGAGGGGGCGTCAAGAGACCCAGTACTTC. The V call is TRBV7-2, the J call TRBJ2-5; 7 positions agree with TRBD1. The length of the CDR3 is 15 residues. From germline, CDR1 is SGHTA and CDR2 FQGNSA. After removal of 2 bases from V and 2 bases from J, the junction contained 5 bases not matched to a gene.

This clone was observed a single time. V usage is TRBV21-1 and J usage is TRBJ1-6; the table's D gene call, TRBD1, was not cross checked with the DNA. TRBV21-1 is flagged as a pseudogene. This CDR3 has 16 residues. The CDR3 DNA sequence: TGTGCCAGCAGCAAAGAGGAAAGGGGGAGTAATTCACCCCTCCACTTT. Its protein is CASSKEERGSNSPLHF.

This chain links TRBV7-2 with TRBJ2-2, with D maybe TRBD2 (5 bases). Trimming stripped 4 bases from V and 5 bases from J, with 5 bases between. The CDR3 length is 12 residues. CDR1 and CDR2 (germline): SGHTA, FQGNSA. The CDR3 region is CASSWTTGELFF. The CDR3 DNA reads as TGTGCCAGCAGCTGGACTACCGGGGAGCTGTTTTTT.

This clone was seen a single time. The chain couples TRBV7-2 to TRBJ2-1, with 7 positions matching TRBD1. Unmatched junction bases numbered 7, after V lost 2 bases and J lost 9 bases. The CDR3 is 14 residues long. Germline lookup yields CDR1 SGHTA and CDR2 FQGNSA. CDR3 sequence: CASSLSRGSSEQFF. The CDR3 coding sequence is TGTGCCAGCAGCTTAAGCAGGGGGTCAAGTGAGCAGTTCTTC. Supplemented by reference TRBV7-2 and TRBJ2-1, the full variable domain reads GAGVSQSPSNKVTEKGKDVELRCDPISGHTALYWYRQSLGQGLEFLIYFQGNSAPDKSGLPSDRFSAERTGGSVSTLTIQRTQQEDSAVYLCASSLSRGSSEQFFGPGTRLTVL.

On this clone itself: The same CDR3 arises from other DNA sequences in this sample as well. The J gene is TRBJ1-3, the V gene TRBV28, with D tentatively TRBD1 (5 bases). V shed 3 bases and J shed 2 bases, with 8 bases lying between them. Germline loops: CDR1 MDHEN, CDR2 SYDVKM. The CDR3 is 14 amino acids. CDR3 sequence: CASSFGGTGNTIYF. The CDR3 DNA reads as TGTGCCAGCAGTTTCGGGGGGACTGGAAACACCATATATTTT.

The chain employs TRBV24-1 and TRBJ2-3; D might be TRBD1 (6 bases). The CDR3 is 17 amino acids. V was clipped by 0 bases and J by 2 bases, with 14 bases between them. Germline loops: CDR1 KGHDR, CDR2 SFDVKD. CDR3 amino acids: CATSDLAPGQNTDTQYF. Written as DNA, the CDR3 is TGTGCCACCAGTGATTTGGCACCCGGACAGAACACAGATACGCAGTATTTT.

This clone was counted a single time. The CDR3 protein is CASSSSGQLGYEQYF. The CDR3 coding sequence is TGTGCCAGCAGTAGTTCGGGACAACTTGGCTACGAGCAGTACTTC. The chain combines TRBV2 with TRBJ2-7; weak D call: TRBD1 (6 bases). The CDR3 totals 15 residues. V lost 5 bases and J lost 3, with 17 bases in between. The germline CDR1 and CDR2 sequences are SNHLY and FYNNEI.

The chain uses TRBV7-3 and TRBJ2-2; tentative D call: TRBD2 (6 bases). CDR1 is SGHTA, CDR2 FQGTGA, per germline. Between the trimmed V and J ends, which lost 0 bases and 3 bases, there was a span of 11 bases. The CDR3 is 16 residues long. Here the CDR3 DNA reads TGTGCCAGCAGCTTAACTTCGGGGGTCGACACCGGGGAGCTGTTTTTT. Amino acids: CASSLTSGVDTGELFF.

The chain joins TRBV15 to TRBJ2-3; 9 nucleotides align to TRBD2. Germline V lookup: CDR1 LNHNV, CDR2 YYDKDF (reference sequence). J was trimmed by 0 bases and V by 4 bases; bases with no gene match: 8. The CDR3 is made up of 17 amino acids. DNA of the CDR3: TGTGCCACCAGCACCCCTAGCCTAGCGGGAAGCACAGATACGCAGTATTTT. Translating gives CATSTPSLAGSTDTQYF.

The rearrangement uses TRBV6-5 and TRBJ1-2; D gene unclear. The CDR3 contains 16 residues. With 0 bases removed from V and 4 bases from J, the gap between germline ends came to 15 bases. Germline loops: CDR1 MNHEY, CDR2 SVGAGI. CDR3 sequence: CASSYSIGDDSYGYTF. The CDR3 nucleotides are TGTGCCAGCAGTTACTCGATAGGCGACGACTCCTATGGCTACACCTTC.

The chain employs TRBV4-3 and TRBJ2-2; TRBD2 matches at 11 bases. Looked up from germline, CDR1 is LGHNA and CDR2 is YSLEER. Germline trimming cut 8 bases from V and 6 bases from J; bases unmatched to any gene: 8. This CDR3 spans 15 amino acids. The CDR3 spells CASGIAGGPSGELFF. The CDR3 DNA reads as TGCGCCAGCGGTATAGCGGGGGGGCCTTCCGGGGAGCTGTTTTTT.

This rearrangement joins TRBV5-8 to TRBJ1-5; 10 positions agree with TRBD1. The germline gives CDR1 SGHTS, CDR2 YDEGEE. The trim removed 5 bases at V and 7 bases at J, leaving 12 bases unmatched. This CDR3 has 16 amino acids. As DNA, the CDR3 is TGTGCCAGCAGGAGACTAAAGACAGGGGGCTTGCAGCCCCAGCATTTT. It is translated as CASRRLKTGGLQPQHF.

This clone was counted once. The V and J genes are TRBV4-2 and TRBJ2-7; D is possibly TRBD2 (5 bases). This CDR3 comprises 12 residues. Germline loops: CDR1 LGHNA, CDR2 YNFKEQ. Between the trimmed V and J ends, which lost 3 bases and 2 bases, there was a span of 5 bases. The CDR3 bases are TGTGCCAGCAGCCAGACTACCTACGAGCAGTACTTC. Translation: CASSQTTYEQYF.

J is TRBJ2-3 and V is TRBV5-6, with 9 bases identical to TRBD1. The germline V gene encodes CDR1 SGHDT and CDR2 YYEEEE. This CDR3 region has 15 residues. V dropped 3 bases and J dropped 3; count of bases not matched to a gene: 5. The CDR3 loop is CASSSLGTGTDTQYF. The CDR3 region has the DNA TGTGCCAGCAGCTCCCTCGGGACAGGGACAGATACGCAGTATTTT.

The chain links TRBV7-8 to TRBJ2-1; weak D call: TRBD2 (5 bases). This CDR3 spans 15 amino acids. V lost 5 bases and J 8 bases, leaving 19 bases between the germline ends. The germline V gene has CDR1 SGHVS and CDR2 FQNEAQ. CDR3 region: CASSRRETPIDEQFF. CDR3 sequence (DNA): TGTGCCAGCAGCAGACGGGAAACCCCAATCGATGAGCAGTTCTTC.

The V gene is TRBV6-5, the J gene TRBJ2-3, with D possibly being TRBD1 (5 bases). CDR3 length equals 15 residues. The V gene lost 2 bases and the J gene lost 3 bases, with 12 bases spanning the gap. Germline CDR1 is MNHEY and CDR2 is SVGAGI. The CDR3 DNA reads TGTGCCAGCAGTTACAGGGGCCACCTAACAGATACGCAGTATTTT. Translating gives CASSYRGHLTDTQYF.

The rearrangement joins TRBV29-1 to TRBJ1-4; no firm D call. Deletions cut 3 bases from V and 5 bases from J, with 4 bases between. Germline loops: CDR1 SQVTM, CDR2 ANQGSEA. The CDR3 contains 11 residues. The CDR3 spells CSVDLNEKLFF. CDR3 DNA: TGCAGCGTTGATTTAAATGAAAAACTGTTTTTT.